Presented here are 21 T cell receptor beta chains from one specimen sequenced in a study of cytomegalovirus exposure and HLA in healthy donors. Primers for the PCR totalled 60 Vbeta and 13 Jbeta. Assay used: immunoSEQ multiplex PCR; TCRdb lists only in-frame clones, some missing. The table includes 170,000 or so clones, 78% detected once. Sequencing used PBMCs. The receptors stem from a woman between 45 and 60 years old in good health and CMV-seropositive.

This chain connects TRBV13 to TRBJ2-7, with D tentatively TRBD1 (6 bases). The CDR3 loop spans 15 amino acids. Germline loops: CDR1 PRHDT, CDR2 FYEKMQ (reference sequence). V was pared by 2 bases and J by 1 base, with 12 bases between. CDR3 protein: CASSLYSGQSYEQYF. CDR3 nucleotides: TGTGCCAGCAGCTTATATTCCGGACAGTCCTACGAGCAGTACTTC. The whole variable domain, remainder taken from reference TRBV13 and TRBJ2-7, is AAGVIQSPRHLIKEKRETATLKCYPIPRHDTVYWYQQGPGQDPQFLISFYEKMQSDKGSIPDRFSAQQFSDYHSELNMSSLELGDSALYFCASSLYSGQSYEQYFGPGTRLTVT.

The chain combines TRBV20-1 with TRBJ2-1; a possible D gene is TRBD2 (6 bases). The CDR3 is 11 residues long. In germline, CDR1 is DFQATT, CDR2 SNEGSKA (reference sequence). Trimming removed 6 bases from V and 5 bases from J, with 8 bases in between. The CDR3 spells CSARDDNEQFF. The CDR3 nucleotides are TGCAGTGCGCGGGACGACAATGAGCAGTTCTTC.

The V gene is TRBV6-5, the J gene TRBJ2-3, with D hard to call. Germline CDR1 reads MNHEY; CDR2 reads SVGAGI. This CDR3 has 13 amino acids. V was cut by 6 bases and J by 4 bases, with 11 bases left in between. In DNA form, the CDR3 reads TGTGCCAGCAGATACGGGCCCTCAGATACGCAGTATTTT. Protein sequence: CASRYGPSDTQYF.

This chain links TRBV5-5 with TRBJ1-2; 7 positions match TRBD1. The CDR3 has 17 residues. Trimming took 4 bases from V and 0 from J; bases not matched to a gene: 12. Per germline, CDR1 SGHKS and CDR2 YYEKEE (reference sequence). CDR3: CASSRSTGPGSNYGYTF. CDR3 in DNA: TGTGCCAGCAGCCGCTCGACAGGGCCCGGATCTAACTATGGCTACACCTTC.

The chain has TRBV28 and TRBJ1-4; TRBD1 agrees at 11 bases. The CDR3 extends over 16 amino acids. V gave up 3 bases and J gave up 7 bases; unmatched junction bases: 7. CDR1 and CDR2 (germline): MDHEN, SYDVKM. DNA of the CDR3: TGTGCCAGCAGTTTGCCAGGGACAGGGGGGTCTGAAAAACTGTTTTTT. This translates into CASSLPGTGGSEKLFF. The variable domain in full, with the rest retrieved from reference TRBV28 and TRBJ1-4, is DVKVTQSSRYLVKRTGEKVFLECVQDMDHENMFWYRQDPGLGLRLIYFSYDVKMKEKGDIPEGYSVSREKKERFSLILESASTNQTSMYLCASSLPGTGGSEKLFFGSGTQLSVL.

This chain joins TRBV25-1 and TRBJ1-1, with D uncertain. The CDR3 spans 13 residues. CDR1 is MGHDK and CDR2 is SYGVNS in the germline V gene. V shed 1 base and J shed 1 base, with 4 bases lying between them. CDR3 in amino acids: CASSELQNTEAFF. The CDR3, as DNA: TGTGCCAGCAGTGAATTACAGAACACTGAAGCTTTCTTT.

The chain carries TRBV19 and TRBJ2-7; 13 nucleotides line up with TRBD2. The CDR3 totals 16 residues. The trim removed 5 bases at V and 4 bases at J, leaving 8 bases unmatched. Germline lookup yields CDR1 LNHDA and CDR2 SQIVND (reference sequence). The CDR3 bases are TGTGCCAGTAGTGCCCGACTAGCGGGAGGTTCGTACGAGCAGTACTTC. Encoded protein: CASSARLAGGSYEQYF.

The chain has TRBV7-9 and TRBJ2-7; maybe TRBD1 (5 bases). The germline V gene has CDR1 SEHNR and CDR2 FQNEAQ (reference sequence). V was shortened by 5 bases and J by 6 bases, with 20 bases between the two germline ends. The CDR3 sequence is 15 residues long. CDR3 amino acids: CASSPWGSARVEQYF. For the CDR3, the DNA is TGTGCCAGCAGCCCTTGGGGCTCGGCTCGTGTCGAGCAGTACTTC.

CDR3 sequence reads: CATSREIEEGMFF. CDR3 DNA: TGTGCCACCAGCAGAGAAATCGAGGAGGGGATGTTTTTT. This chain connects TRBV15 to TRBJ2-2, with TRBD2 as a possible D gene (6 bases). Germline CDR1 and CDR2: LNHNV and YYDKDF (reference sequence). This CDR3 contains 13 residues. V shed 0 bases and J shed 15 bases, with 14 bases lying between them.

The rearrangement links TRBV11-3 to TRBJ2-1; D unclear. Deletions cut 5 bases from V and 0 bases from J, with 11 bases between. Looked up from germline, CDR1 is SGHNT and CDR2 is YENEEA. CDR3 length: 15 amino acids. CDR3 region: CASSMSLLSYNEQFF. Written as DNA, the CDR3 is TGTGCCAGCAGCATGAGTCTCCTCTCCTACAATGAGCAGTTCTTC.

CDR3 DNA sequence: TGTGCCTGGAGTGTACTCAGGGGCGGCGAGCAGTACTTC. Residues: CAWSVLRGGEQYF. V gene TRBV30 combines with J gene TRBJ2-7, with a weak D call TRBD1 (6 bases). Germline CDR1 and CDR2: GTSNPN and SVGIG (reference sequence). The CDR3 sequence is 13 residues long. Deletions cut 0 bases from V and 6 bases from J, with 12 bases between. The full variable domain, in which reference TRBV30 and TRBJ2-7 provide the parts outside the CDR3, is SQTIHQWPATLVQPVGSPLSLECTVEGTSNPNLYWYRQAAGRGLQLLFYSVGIGQISSEVPQNLSASRPQDRQFILSSKKLLLSDSGFYLCAWSVLRGGEQYFGPGTRLTVT.

The genes are TRBV28 and TRBJ1-5; D may be TRBD1 (5 bases). CDR1 and CDR2 (germline): MDHEN, SYDVKM. The ends were cut back, 8 bases at V and 6 bases at J, with 20 bases in the middle. The CDR3 is made up of 15 amino acids. The CDR3 region is CASSLRVLQGQPQHF. The CDR3 region has the DNA TGTGCCAGCTCGCTTAGGGTTCTTCAGGGTCAGCCCCAGCATTTT.

The V call is TRBV18, the J call TRBJ2-6; D is possibly TRBD2 (6 bases). CDR1 KGHSH and CDR2 LQKENI come from the germline V gene. The V end was cut by 3 bases, the J end by 0 bases, with 15 bases between. The CDR3 has 18 amino acids. The CDR3 sequence is CASSPRGGPSSGANVLTF. DNA for the CDR3: TGTGCCAGCTCACCCCGGGGAGGCCCCAGCTCTGGGGCCAACGTCCTGACTTTC.

The CDR3 reads CASSLGPGQGEETQYF. In nucleotides, the CDR3 is TGTGCCAGCAGTTTAGGCCCGGGACAGGGAGAAGAGACCCAGTACTTC. The chain recombines TRBV28 with TRBJ2-5; TRBD1 agrees at 9 bases. The CDR3 length is 16 residues. From germline, CDR1 is MDHEN and CDR2 SYDVKM. Trimming at V came to 2 bases and at J to 3 bases, leaving 7 bases not matched to a gene.

This clone appeared a single time. This chain joins TRBV19 and TRBJ1-2; 7 nucleotides match TRBD1. V was pared by 6 bases and J by 6 bases, with 13 bases of the junction left unmatched. CDR3 size: 15 residues. Germline assignment: CDR1 LNHDA and CDR2 SQIVND (reference sequence). The CDR3 nucleotides read TGTGCCAGTAGCCCGGGTGCGGGACAGTCCCATGGCTACACCTTC. It encodes CASSPGAGQSHGYTF.

This chain uses TRBV30 with TRBJ1-5; D is unresolved. This CDR3 comprises 14 residues. CDR1 and CDR2 from the germline V gene are GTSNPN and SVGIG (reference sequence). Between the trimmed V and J ends, which lost 2 bases and 2 bases, there was a span of 10 bases. CDR3 residues: CAWSMRAGNQPQHF. In DNA form, the CDR3 reads TGTGCCTGGAGTATGAGGGCGGGCAATCAGCCCCAGCATTTT. Combining the CDR3 with reference TRBV30 and TRBJ1-5 gives the whole variable domain SQTIHQWPATLVQPVGSPLSLECTVEGTSNPNLYWYRQAAGRGLQLLFYSVGIGQISSEVPQNLSASRPQDRQFILSSKKLLLSDSGFYLCAWSMRAGNQPQHFGDGTRLSIL.

Worth noting for this clone: The junction differs from germline at one of its ends, possibly a read error. The gene calls are TRBV18 and TRBJ2-6, with D perhaps TRBD2 (7 bases). From germline, CDR1 is KGHSH and CDR2 LQKENI. The CDR3 covers 17 residues. The CDR3 DNA reads as TGTGCCAGCTCACCAAACCGCGCCGGCGCGGGGGCCAACGGCCTGACTTTC. Protein sequence: CASSPNRAGAGANGLTF.

The V and J genes are TRBV6-5 and TRBJ1-2, with D hard to call. V was clipped by 6 bases and J by 5 bases, with 16 bases between them. Germline V gene sequence: CDR1 MNHEY, CDR2 SVGAGI. The length of the CDR3 is 14 residues. CDR3 residues: CASSEGPAYYGYTF. CDR3 DNA: TGTGCCAGCAGCGAGGGCCCGGCATATTATGGCTACACCTTC.

This rearrangement joins TRBV28 to TRBJ2-4; 7 nucleotides line up with TRBD1. V lost 7 bases, J lost 6 bases, and 3 bases stayed unmatched. The CDR3 spans 12 residues. CDR1 and CDR2 (germline): MDHEN, SYDVKM. CDR3 sequence (DNA): TGTGCCAGCAAGGGACAGACAAACATTCAGTACTTC. It yields the protein CASKGQTNIQYF.

This chain uses TRBV19 with TRBJ2-2; tentative D call: TRBD1 (5 bases). Per the germline V gene, CDR1 is LNHDA and CDR2 is SQIVND (reference sequence). This CDR3 is 13 amino acids long. V was shortened by 6 bases and J by 7 bases, with 12 bases between the two germline ends. CDR3 in DNA: TGTGCCAGTAGCGCCCTTCAGGGCGGGGAGCTGTTTTTT. This sequence encodes CASSALQGGELFF.

Regarding this clone: The sample contains more than one DNA sequence encoding this CDR3. The rearrangement joins TRBV15 to TRBJ2-1; possible D gene TRBD2, 7 bases. Germline V gene lookup returns CDR1 LNHNV and CDR2 YYDKDF (reference sequence). The V gene lost 0 bases and the J gene lost 1 base, with 10 bases spanning the gap. The CDR3 has 16 amino acids. This chain's CDR3 is CATSREGGGSYNEQFF. The CDR3 DNA sequence: TGTGCCACCAGCAGAGAAGGGGGGGGGTCCTACAATGAGCAGTTCTTC.